This TCR beta chain was documented in a study of Ad26.COV2.S vaccination and SARS-CoV-2 variants. Treatment: approximately 18 received Ad26.COV2.S at low or high dose, single or two shots; about 5 received placebo; per-sample allocation not given. Sampling was performed 63 days after the first vaccine or placebo injection. With regard to this clone: The antigen is unknown.

Method: immunoSEQ multiplex PCR; TCRdb's copy keeps in-frame clones and lacks some. Altogether hundreds of thousands of clones are present, nearly 90% being singletons, with the ten largest covering about 2.5%. CDR3 length: 15 residues. The V gene lost 4 bases and the J gene lost 4 bases, with 16 bases spanning the gap. The V gene's germline CDR1 is SEHNR and CDR2 FQNEAQ (reference sequence). Study-level findings and limits: Reports say spike-specific CD8+ and CD4+ T cell responses covered substantial breadth after vaccination.

The chain couples TRBV7-9 to TRBJ1-1; unclear D gene. This TCR derives from a person aged 18-60 years who received the Ad26.COV2.S COVID-19 vaccine or a placebo. The material was peripheral blood, obtained in a trial of Ad26.COV2.S vaccine versus placebo. CDR3: CASSSLNDPRTEAFF. The CDR3 DNA follows: TGTGCCAGCAGCTCCTTAAATGATCCCCGCACTGAAGCTTTCTTT. The entire variable domain, with the rest obtained from reference TRBV7-9 and TRBJ1-1, is as follows: DTGVSQNPRHKITKRGQNVTFRCDPISEHNRLYWYRQTLGQGPEFLTYFQNEAQLEKSRLLSDRFSAERPKGSFSTLEIQRTEQGDSAMYLCASSSLNDPRTEAFFGQGTRLTVV.